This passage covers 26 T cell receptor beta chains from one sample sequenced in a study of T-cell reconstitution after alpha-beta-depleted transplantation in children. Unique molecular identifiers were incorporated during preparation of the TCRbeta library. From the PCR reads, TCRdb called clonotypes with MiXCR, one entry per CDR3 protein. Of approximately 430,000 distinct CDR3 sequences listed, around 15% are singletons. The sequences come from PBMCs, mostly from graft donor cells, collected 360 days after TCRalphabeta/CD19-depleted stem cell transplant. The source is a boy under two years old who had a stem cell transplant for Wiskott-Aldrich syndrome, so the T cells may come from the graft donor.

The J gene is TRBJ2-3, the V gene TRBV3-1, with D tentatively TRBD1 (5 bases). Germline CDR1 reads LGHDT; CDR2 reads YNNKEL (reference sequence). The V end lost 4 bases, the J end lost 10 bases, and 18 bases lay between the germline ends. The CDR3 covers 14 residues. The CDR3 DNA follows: TGTGCCAGCAGCCCCACGACAGTTTCCGTGGCGCAGTATTTT. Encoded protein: CASSPTTVSVAQYF.

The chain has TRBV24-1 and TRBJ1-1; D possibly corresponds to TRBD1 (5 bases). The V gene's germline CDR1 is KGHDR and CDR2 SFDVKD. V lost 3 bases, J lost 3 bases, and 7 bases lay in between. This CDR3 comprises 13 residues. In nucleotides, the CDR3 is TGTGCCACCAGTGATATGGGGCACACTGAAGCTTTCTTT. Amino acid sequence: CATSDMGHTEAFF.

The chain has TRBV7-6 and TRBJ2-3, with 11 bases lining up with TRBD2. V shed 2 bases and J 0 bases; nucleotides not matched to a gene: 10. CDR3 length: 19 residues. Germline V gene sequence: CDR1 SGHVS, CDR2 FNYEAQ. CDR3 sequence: CASSLYASSGRPSTDTQYF. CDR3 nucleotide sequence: TGTGCCAGCAGCTTATATGCGTCTAGCGGGAGGCCTAGCACAGATACGCAGTATTTT.

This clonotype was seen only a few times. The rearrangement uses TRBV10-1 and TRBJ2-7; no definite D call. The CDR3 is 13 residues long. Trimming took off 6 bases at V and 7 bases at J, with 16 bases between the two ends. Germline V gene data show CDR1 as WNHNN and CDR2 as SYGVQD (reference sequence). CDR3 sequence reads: CASSQSTLGEQYF. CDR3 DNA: TGCGCCAGCAGCCAATCCACCCTTGGAGAGCAGTACTTC.

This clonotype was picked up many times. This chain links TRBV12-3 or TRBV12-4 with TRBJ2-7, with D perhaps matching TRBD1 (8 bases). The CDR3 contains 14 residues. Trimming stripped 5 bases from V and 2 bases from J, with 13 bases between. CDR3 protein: CASSGTGGAYEQYF. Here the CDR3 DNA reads TGTGCCAGCAGTGGTACAGGGGGGGCCTACGAGCAGTACTTC.

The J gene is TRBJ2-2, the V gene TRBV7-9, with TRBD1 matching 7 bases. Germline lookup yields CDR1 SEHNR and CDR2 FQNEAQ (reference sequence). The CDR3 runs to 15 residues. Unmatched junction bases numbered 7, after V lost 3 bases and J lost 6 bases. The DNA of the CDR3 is TGTGCCAGCAGCTTGACCACAGGGGAACCCGGGGAGCTGTTTTTT. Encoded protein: CASSLTTGEPGELFF.

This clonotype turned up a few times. The CDR3, as DNA: TGCAGTGCTGGTAGCGGGAGGAAAAGCTCCTACGAGCAGTACTTC. It is translated as CSAGSGRKSSYEQYF. The chain employs TRBV20-1 and TRBJ2-7, with 10 nucleotides matching TRBD2. CDR1 DFQATT and CDR2 SNEGSKA come from the germline V gene (reference sequence). Losses at the gene ends were 5 bases for V and 0 bases for J; bases not matched to a gene: 7. CDR3 length: 15 residues.

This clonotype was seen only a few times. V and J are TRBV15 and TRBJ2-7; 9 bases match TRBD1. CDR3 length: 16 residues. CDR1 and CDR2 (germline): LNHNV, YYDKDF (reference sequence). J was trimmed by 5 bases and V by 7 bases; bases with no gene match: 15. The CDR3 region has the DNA TGTGCCACCAAAGGGGGGGGACTTCGGACAGGGGACGAGCAGTACTTC. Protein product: CATKGGGLRTGDEQYF.

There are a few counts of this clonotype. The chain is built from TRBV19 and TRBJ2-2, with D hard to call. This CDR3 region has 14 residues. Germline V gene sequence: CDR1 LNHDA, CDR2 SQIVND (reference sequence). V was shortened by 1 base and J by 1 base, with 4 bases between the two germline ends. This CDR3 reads CASSIVRNTGELFF. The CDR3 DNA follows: TGTGCCAGTAGTATAGTCAGGAACACCGGGGAGCTGTTTTTT.

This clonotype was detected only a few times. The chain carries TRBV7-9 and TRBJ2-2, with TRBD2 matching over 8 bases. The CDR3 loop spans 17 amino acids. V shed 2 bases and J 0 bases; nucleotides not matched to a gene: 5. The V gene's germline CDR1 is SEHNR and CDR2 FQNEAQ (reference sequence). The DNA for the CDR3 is TGTGCCAGCAGCTTAAGCGCGGGACTAGCGAACACCGGGGAGCTGTTTTTT. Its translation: CASSLSAGLANTGELFF. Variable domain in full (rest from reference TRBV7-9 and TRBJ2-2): DTGVSQNPRHKITKRGQNVTFRCDPISEHNRLYWYRQTLGQGPEFLTYFQNEAQLEKSRLLSDRFSAERPKGSFSTLEIQRTEQGDSAMYLCASSLSAGLANTGELFFGEGSRLTVL.

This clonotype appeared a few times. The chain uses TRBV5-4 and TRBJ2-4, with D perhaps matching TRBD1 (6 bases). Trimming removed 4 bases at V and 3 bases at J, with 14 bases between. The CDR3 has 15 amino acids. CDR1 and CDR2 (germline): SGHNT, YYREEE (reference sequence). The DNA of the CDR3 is TGTGCCAGCAGCCTGACCGGGACAAGCAAAAACATTCAGTACTTC. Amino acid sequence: CASSLTGTSKNIQYF.

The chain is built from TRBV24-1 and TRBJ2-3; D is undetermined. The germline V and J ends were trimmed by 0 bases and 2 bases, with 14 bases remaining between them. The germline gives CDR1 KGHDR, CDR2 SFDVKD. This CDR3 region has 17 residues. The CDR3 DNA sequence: TGTGCCACCAGTGATTTGCCTCCAGGACCCCACACAGATACGCAGTATTTT. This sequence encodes CATSDLPPGPHTDTQYF.

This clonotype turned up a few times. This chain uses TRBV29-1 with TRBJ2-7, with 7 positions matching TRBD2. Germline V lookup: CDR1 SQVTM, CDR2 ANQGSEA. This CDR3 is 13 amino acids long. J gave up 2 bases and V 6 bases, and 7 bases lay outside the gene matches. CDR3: CSVGLGLTYEQYF. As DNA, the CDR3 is TGCAGCGTAGGACTAGGACTTACCTACGAGCAGTACTTC.

In DNA, the CDR3 is TGTGCCAGCAGTTTAGGACTAGGCGACTACGAGCAGTACTTC. This sequence encodes CASSLGLGDYEQYF. This chain connects TRBV12-3 or TRBV12-4 to TRBJ2-7; weak D call: TRBD2 (6 bases). Trimming cost V 1 base and J 3 bases, with 10 bases left between them. The CDR3 loop spans 14 amino acids.

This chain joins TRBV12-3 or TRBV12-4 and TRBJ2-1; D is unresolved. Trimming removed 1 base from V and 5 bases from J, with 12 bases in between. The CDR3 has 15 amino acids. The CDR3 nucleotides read TGTGCCAGCAGTTTAGTCCGGTTGGCGCACAATGAGCAGTTCTTC. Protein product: CASSLVRLAHNEQFF.

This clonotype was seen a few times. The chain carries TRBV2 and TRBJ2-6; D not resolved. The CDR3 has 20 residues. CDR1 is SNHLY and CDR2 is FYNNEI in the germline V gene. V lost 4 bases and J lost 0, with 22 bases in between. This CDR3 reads CASSVLRVKPTLSGANVLTF. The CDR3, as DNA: TGTGCCAGCAGTGTGCTCCGAGTGAAACCCACTCTCTCTGGGGCCAACGTCCTGACTTTC.

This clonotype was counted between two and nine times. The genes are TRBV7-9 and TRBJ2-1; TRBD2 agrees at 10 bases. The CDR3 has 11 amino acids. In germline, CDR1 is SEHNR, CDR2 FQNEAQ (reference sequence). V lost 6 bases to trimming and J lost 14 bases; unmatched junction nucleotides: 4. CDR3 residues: CASSSSGRKFF. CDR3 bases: TGTGCCAGCAGTTCTAGCGGGAGAAAGTTCTTC.

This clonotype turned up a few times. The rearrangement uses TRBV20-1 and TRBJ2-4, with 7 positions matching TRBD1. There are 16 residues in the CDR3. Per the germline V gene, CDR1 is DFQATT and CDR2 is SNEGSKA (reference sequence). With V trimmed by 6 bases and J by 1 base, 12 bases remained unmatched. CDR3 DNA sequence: TGCAGTGCCCTCCATCAAAGGGGGCTCGCCAAAAACATTCAGTACTTC. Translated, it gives CSALHQRGLAKNIQYF.

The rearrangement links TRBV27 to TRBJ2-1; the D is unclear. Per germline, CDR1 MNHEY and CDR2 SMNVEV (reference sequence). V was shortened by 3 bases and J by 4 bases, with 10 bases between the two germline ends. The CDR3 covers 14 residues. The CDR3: CASSFPGRYNEQFF. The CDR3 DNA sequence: TGTGCCAGCAGTTTCCCCGGACGGTACAATGAGCAGTTCTTC.

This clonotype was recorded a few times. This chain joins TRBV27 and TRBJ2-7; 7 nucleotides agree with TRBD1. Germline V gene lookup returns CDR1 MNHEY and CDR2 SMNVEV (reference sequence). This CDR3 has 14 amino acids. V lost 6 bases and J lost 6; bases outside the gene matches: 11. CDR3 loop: CASSRGPTGVEQYF. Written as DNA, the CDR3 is TGTGCCAGCAGCCGCGGGCCCACAGGGGTCGAGCAGTACTTC.

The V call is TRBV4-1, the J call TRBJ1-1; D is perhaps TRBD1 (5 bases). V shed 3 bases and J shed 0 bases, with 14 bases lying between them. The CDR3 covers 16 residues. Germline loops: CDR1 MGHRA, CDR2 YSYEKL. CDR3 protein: CASSQPREGLNTEAFF. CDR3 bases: TGCGCCAGCAGCCAGCCCAGGGAGGGTCTGAACACTGAAGCTTTCTTT.

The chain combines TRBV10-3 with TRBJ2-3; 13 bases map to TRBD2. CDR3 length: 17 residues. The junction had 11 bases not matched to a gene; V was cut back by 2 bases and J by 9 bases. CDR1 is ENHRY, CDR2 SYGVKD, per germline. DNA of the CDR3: TGTGCCATCAGTGAGCACGGACTAGCGGGGGTTCCCCGGACGCAGTATTTT. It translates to CAISEHGLAGVPRTQYF.

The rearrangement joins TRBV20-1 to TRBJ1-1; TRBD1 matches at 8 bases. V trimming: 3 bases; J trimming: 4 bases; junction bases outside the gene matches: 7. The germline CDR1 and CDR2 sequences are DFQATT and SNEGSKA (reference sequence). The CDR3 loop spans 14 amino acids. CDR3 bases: TGCAGTGCTAGGATAACAGGGGGGATCACTGAAGCTTTCTTT. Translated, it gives CSARITGGITEAFF.

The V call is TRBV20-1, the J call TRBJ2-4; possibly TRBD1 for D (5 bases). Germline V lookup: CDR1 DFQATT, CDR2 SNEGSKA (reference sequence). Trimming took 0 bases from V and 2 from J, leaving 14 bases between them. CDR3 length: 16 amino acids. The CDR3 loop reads CSARDSRVPSKNIQYF. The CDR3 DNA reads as TGCAGTGCTAGAGATAGCAGGGTACCTTCCAAAAACATTCAGTACTTC.

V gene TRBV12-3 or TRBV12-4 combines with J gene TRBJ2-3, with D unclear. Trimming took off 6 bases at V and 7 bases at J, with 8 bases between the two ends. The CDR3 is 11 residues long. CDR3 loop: CASRVSNTQYF. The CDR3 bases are TGTGCCAGCAGGGTATCTAATACGCAGTATTTT.

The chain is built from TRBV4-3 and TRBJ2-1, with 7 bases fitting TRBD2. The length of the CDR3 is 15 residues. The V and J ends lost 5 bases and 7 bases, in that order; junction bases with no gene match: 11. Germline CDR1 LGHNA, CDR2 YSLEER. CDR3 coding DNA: TGCGCCAGCAGCTACCGACTAGCCCACCGAAATGAGCAGTTCTTC. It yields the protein CASSYRLAHRNEQFF.